A single sample is the source of the 17 T cell receptor beta chains below, sequenced in a study of control samples from healthy donors and cancer patients. Sequencing was performed with immunoSEQ multiplex PCR; in TCRdb, only in-frame clones are kept and a portion is missing. Among about 100,000 clones listed, roughly 87% were seen once. The sequenced sample consisted of blood. These receptors originate from a woman in her forties or fifties in good health.

This chain joins TRBV19 and TRBJ2-4; D assignment may be TRBD1 or TRBD2 (5 bases each). V was clipped by 6 bases and J by 3 bases, with 15 bases between them. The CDR3 is 15 amino acids. The germline gives CDR1 LNHDA, CDR2 SQIVND (reference sequence). The CDR3 protein is CASRNLGDGKNIQYF. The CDR3 coding sequence is TGTGCCAGTAGAAACTTGGGGGATGGCAAAAACATTCAGTACTTC. The full variable domain, its missing parts supplied by reference TRBV19 and TRBJ2-4, is DGGITQSPKYLFRKEGQNVTLSCEQNLNHDAMYWYRQDPGQGLRLIYYSQIVNDFQKGDIAEGYSVSREKKESFPLTVTSAQKNPTAFYLCASRNLGDGKNIQYFGAGTRLSVL.

The chain combines TRBV3-1 (or the pseudogene TRBV3-2) with TRBJ2-1; D uncertain. Trimming took off 3 bases at V and 10 bases at J, with 7 bases between the two ends. CDR1 is LGHDT and CDR2 is YNNKEL in the germline V gene (reference sequence). This CDR3 has 11 amino acids. CDR3 in DNA: TGTGCCAGCAGCCAGACCGGGGAGCAGTTCTTC. Protein: CASSQTGEQFF.

This clone was seen only once. The gene calls are TRBV6-2 or TRBV6-3 and TRBJ1-5; TRBD1 is a possible D gene (5 bases). Germline V lookup: CDR1 MNHEY, CDR2 SVGEGT. The ends were cut back, 2 bases at V and 9 bases at J, with 11 bases in the middle. The CDR3 length is 13 residues. The CDR3 loop is CASSYPERGPQHF. The CDR3 nucleotides are TGTGCCAGCAGTTACCCGGAGAGGGGGCCCCAGCATTTT.

The rearrangement links TRBV2 to TRBJ2-5; D gene ambiguous. There are 11 residues in the CDR3. Trimming took 4 bases from V and 5 from J, leaving 5 bases between them. Germline CDR1 SNHLY, CDR2 FYNNEI. CDR3 loop: CASSVDETQYF. The CDR3 coding sequence is TGTGCCAGCAGTGTTGACGAGACCCAGTACTTC.

About this clone itself: This likely comes from a read error, as the CDR3 has no conserved phenylalanine or tryptophan at its end. The limits of the CDR3 on the DNA are not certain, so only TCRdb's listed CDR3 is given. CDR3: CASSLVNRG. The chain has TRBV11-2 and TRBJ1-4; TRBD1 reflects the table's D call only, with no check against the DNA. The germline CDR1 and CDR2 sequences are SGHAT and FQNNGV. The CDR3 has 9 amino acids, counting both end residues.

The gene calls are TRBV13 and TRBJ1-6; D unclear. CDR3 size: 12 residues. Trimming removed 3 bases from V and 9 bases from J, with 6 bases in between. Germline loops: CDR1 PRHDT, CDR2 FYEKMQ (reference sequence). CDR3 sequence (DNA): TGTGCCAGCAGCTTTGCGGGTTCACCCCTCCACTTT. Translation gives CASSFAGSPLHF. Supplemented by reference TRBV13 and TRBJ1-6, the full variable domain reads AAGVIQSPRHLIKEKRETATLKCYPIPRHDTVYWYQQGPGQDPQFLISFYEKMQSDKGSIPDRFSAQQFSDYHSELNMSSLELGDSALYFCASSFAGSPLHFGNGTRLTVT.

The chain uses TRBV18 and TRBJ2-7, with D possibly called TRBD1 or TRBD2 (5 bases each). V was pared by 5 bases and J by 5 bases, with 19 bases between. The CDR3 length is 15 residues. Germline CDR1 KGHSH, CDR2 LQKENI. CDR3 DNA sequence: TGTGCCAGCTCAGCCAATCCTCGGGGACCACACGAGCAGTACGTC. Amino acids: CASSANPRGPHEQYV.

The chain employs TRBV10-2 and TRBJ1-2; D possibly corresponds to TRBD1 (5 bases). The V gene's germline CDR1 is WSHSY and CDR2 SAAADI. Trimming removed 4 bases from V and 4 bases from J, with 19 bases in between. The CDR3 totals 16 residues. The CDR3 loop is CASSVASGIDFYGYTF. For the CDR3, the DNA is TGCGCCAGCAGTGTGGCCTCAGGGATAGATTTCTATGGCTACACCTTC.

The chain uses TRBV3-1 (or the pseudogene TRBV3-2) and TRBJ2-3; D remains ambiguous. Trimming pared 1 base from V and 8 bases from J, leaving 7 bases between. Germline CDR1 reads LGHDT; CDR2 reads YNNKEL (reference sequence). CDR3 length equals 12 residues. CDR3 sequence: CASSQVPSTQYF. The DNA for the CDR3 is TGTGCCAGCAGCCAAGTCCCAAGTACGCAGTATTTT.

V usage is TRBV18 and J usage is TRBJ2-1, with no clear D. The CDR3 extends over 13 amino acids. Trimming stripped 4 bases from V and 2 bases from J, with 6 bases between. Looked up from germline, CDR1 is KGHSH and CDR2 is LQKENI. The CDR3 loop reads CASSLGTYNEQFF. DNA of the CDR3: TGTGCCAGCTCACTTGGCACCTACAATGAGCAGTTCTTC.

The rearrangement uses TRBV6-4 and TRBJ2-7, with 11 positions matching TRBD1. Germline V gives CDR1 MRHNA, CDR2 SNTAGT. This CDR3 has 15 amino acids. V was clipped by 10 bases and J by 1 base; unmatched bases: 9. CDR3 nucleotide sequence: TGTGCCACCTCGACCGGGACAGGGGGTTCCTACGAGCAGTACTTC. It yields the protein CATSTGTGGSYEQYF.

V gene TRBV4-3 combines with J gene TRBJ2-6; 9 bases are a match to TRBD2. Germline V CDR1 and CDR2: LGHNA, YSLEER. This CDR3 spans 18 amino acids. V trimming: 1 base; J trimming: 0 bases; junction bases outside the gene matches: 4. The CDR3 loop reads CASSQVSSGTSGANVLTF. The CDR3 DNA reads TGCGCCAGCAGCCAAGTTTCTAGCGGGACCTCTGGGGCCAACGTCCTGACTTTC.

This clone was seen only once. This chain connects TRBV19 to TRBJ2-1, with 8 bases identical to TRBD1. The trim removed 8 bases at V and 1 base at J, leaving 7 bases unmatched. Germline CDR1 reads LNHDA; CDR2 reads SQIVND (reference sequence). This CDR3 region has 15 residues. The CDR3 region has the DNA TGTGCCAGTTTGCAGGGGGCGGGTTCCTACAATGAGCAGTTCTTC. Translation: CASLQGAGSYNEQFF.

CDR3 DNA sequence: TGTGCCAGCACCCCGGGGGGGGAAGCGGGGGGTGCGTTCTTC. Its translation is CASTPGGEAGGAFF. The chain joins TRBV28 to TRBJ2-1; TRBD2 matches 9 bases. The CDR3 is made up of 14 amino acids. CDR1 is MDHEN and CDR2 is SYDVKM in the germline V gene. The V and J ends lost 7 bases and 15 bases, in that order; junction bases with no gene match: 16.

The chain combines TRBV28 with TRBJ1-5; 7 positions match TRBD1. There are 15 residues in the CDR3. CDR1 MDHEN and CDR2 SYDVKM come from the germline V gene. With V trimmed by 6 bases and J by 3 bases, 8 bases remained unmatched. The CDR3 spells CASSDAGQYNQPQHF. In DNA form, the CDR3 reads TGTGCCAGCAGCGATGCGGGACAGTACAATCAGCCCCAGCATTTT.

This chain joins TRBV19 and TRBJ2-1; D is unresolved. Trimming cost V 6 bases and J 0 bases, with 9 bases left between them. This CDR3 is built from 14 residues. Germline V gene data show CDR1 as LNHDA and CDR2 as SQIVND (reference sequence). The CDR3 region has the DNA TGTGCCAGTAGGCCGGGCGCCTCCTACAATGAGCAGTTCTTC. This codes for CASRPGASYNEQFF.

This rearrangement joins TRBV19 to TRBJ2-3; weak D call: TRBD1 (6 bases). The CDR3 has 14 amino acids. Germline loops: CDR1 LNHDA, CDR2 SQIVND (reference sequence). Trimming removed 6 bases from V and 11 bases from J, with 21 bases in between. CDR3 nucleotides: TGTGCCAGTAGCCCCCAGGGGCCCGGGGTAGGGCAGTATTTT. It specifies CASSPQGPGVGQYF.